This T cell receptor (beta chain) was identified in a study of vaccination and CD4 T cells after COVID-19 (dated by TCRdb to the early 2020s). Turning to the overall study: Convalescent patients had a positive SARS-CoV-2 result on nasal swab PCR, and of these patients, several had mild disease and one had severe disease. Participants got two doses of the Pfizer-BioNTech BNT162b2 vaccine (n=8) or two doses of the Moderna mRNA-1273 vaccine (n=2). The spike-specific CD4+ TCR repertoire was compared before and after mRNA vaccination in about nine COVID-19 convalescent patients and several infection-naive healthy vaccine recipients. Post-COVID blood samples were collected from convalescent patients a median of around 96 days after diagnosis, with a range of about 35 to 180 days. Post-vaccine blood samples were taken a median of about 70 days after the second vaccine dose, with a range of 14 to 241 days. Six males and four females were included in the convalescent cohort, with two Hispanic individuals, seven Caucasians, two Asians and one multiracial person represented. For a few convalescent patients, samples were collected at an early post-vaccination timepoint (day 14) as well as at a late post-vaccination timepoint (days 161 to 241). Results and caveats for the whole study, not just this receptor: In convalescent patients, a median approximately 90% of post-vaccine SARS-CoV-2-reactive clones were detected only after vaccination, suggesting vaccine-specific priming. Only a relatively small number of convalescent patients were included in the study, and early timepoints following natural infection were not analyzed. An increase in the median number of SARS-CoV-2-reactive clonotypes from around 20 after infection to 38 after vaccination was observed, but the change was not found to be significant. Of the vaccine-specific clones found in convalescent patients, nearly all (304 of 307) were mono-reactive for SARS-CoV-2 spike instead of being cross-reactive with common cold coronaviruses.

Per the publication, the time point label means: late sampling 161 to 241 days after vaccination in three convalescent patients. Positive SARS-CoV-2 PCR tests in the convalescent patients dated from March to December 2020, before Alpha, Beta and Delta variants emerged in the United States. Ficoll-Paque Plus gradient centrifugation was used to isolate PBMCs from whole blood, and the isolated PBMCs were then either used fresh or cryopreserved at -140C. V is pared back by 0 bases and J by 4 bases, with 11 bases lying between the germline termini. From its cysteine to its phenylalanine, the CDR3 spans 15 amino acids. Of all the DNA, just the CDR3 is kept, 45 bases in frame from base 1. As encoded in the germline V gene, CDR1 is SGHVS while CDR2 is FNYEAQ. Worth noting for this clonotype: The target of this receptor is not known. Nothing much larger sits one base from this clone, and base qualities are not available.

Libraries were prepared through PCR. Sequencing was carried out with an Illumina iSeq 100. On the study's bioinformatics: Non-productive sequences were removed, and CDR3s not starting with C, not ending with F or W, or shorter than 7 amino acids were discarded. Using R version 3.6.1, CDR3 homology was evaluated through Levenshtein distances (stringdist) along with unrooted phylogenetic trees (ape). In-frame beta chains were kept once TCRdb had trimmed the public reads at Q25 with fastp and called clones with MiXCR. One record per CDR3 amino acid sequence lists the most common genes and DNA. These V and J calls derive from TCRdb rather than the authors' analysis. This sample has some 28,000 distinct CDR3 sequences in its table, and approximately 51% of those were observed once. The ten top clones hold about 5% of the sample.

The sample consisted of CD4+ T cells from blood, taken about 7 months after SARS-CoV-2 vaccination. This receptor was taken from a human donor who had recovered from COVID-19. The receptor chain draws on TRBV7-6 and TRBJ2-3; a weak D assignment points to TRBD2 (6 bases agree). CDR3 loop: CASSLATGEADTQYF. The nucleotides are TGTGCCAGCAGCTTAGCGACGGGAGAAGCAGATACGCAGTATTTT.